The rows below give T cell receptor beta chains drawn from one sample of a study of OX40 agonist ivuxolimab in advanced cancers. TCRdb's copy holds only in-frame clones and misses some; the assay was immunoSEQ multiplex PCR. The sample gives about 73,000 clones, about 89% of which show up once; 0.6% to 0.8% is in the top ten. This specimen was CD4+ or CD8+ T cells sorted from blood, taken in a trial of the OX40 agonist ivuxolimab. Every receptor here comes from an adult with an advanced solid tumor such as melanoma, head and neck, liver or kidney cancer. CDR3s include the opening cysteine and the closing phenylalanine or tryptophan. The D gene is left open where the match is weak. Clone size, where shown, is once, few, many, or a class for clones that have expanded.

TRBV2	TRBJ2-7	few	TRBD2	TGTGCCAGTTCCGGGACTATTGCCTACGAGCAGTACTTC	CASSGTIAYEQYF
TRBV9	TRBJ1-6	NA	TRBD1	TGTGCCAGCAGCGTAGGGGACAGGGGGCGGGCTTCACCCCTCCACTTT	CASSVGDRGRASPLHF
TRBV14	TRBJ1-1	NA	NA	TGTGCCAGCAGCCGAAGCGATGCGTGGGCTGAAGCTTTCTTT	CASSRSDAWAEAFF
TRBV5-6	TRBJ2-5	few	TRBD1	TGTGCCAGCAGCTTGGCCTACCCGGGACAGGTTTGGGCCCACTTC	CASSLAYPGQVWAHF
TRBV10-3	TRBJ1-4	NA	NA	TGTGCCATCAGTGAAGGGTCCGGTGCTGAAAAACTGTTTTTT	CAISEGSGAEKLFF
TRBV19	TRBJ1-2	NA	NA	TGTGCCAGTAGTGCCCAGGACCGGGACTCTAGCTATGGCTACACCTTC	CASSAQDRDSSYGYTF
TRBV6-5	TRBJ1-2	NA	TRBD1	TGTGCCAGCAGTTACGGGCAGGGGGCTTTGGACACCTTC	CASSYGQGALDTF
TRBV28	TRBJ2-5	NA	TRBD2	TGTGCCAGCAGCAAATCTAGCGGGAGGGTTGGGGAGACCCAGTACTTC	CASSKSSGRVGETQYF
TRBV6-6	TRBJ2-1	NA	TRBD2	TGTGCCATCGCGACTAGCGGTTCTGGTAGAGTTGAGTTCTTC	CAIATSGSGRVEFF
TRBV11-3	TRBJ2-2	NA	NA	TGTGCCAGCAGCTTAGCACAGGACACGGGGGAGCTGTTTTTT	CASSLAQDTGELFF
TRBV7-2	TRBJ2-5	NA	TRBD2	TGTGCCAGCAGCTCGGGCGGGAGGGAGACCCAGTACTTC	CASSSGGRETQYF
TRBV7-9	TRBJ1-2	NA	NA	TGTGCCAGCAGCTTAAACTCCGACATTGCTGCCGGCTACACCTTC	CASSLNSDIAAGYTF
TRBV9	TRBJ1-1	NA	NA	TGTGCCAGCAGCGTAGTCGTAGGTGGATACGATGAAGCTTTCTTT	CASSVVVGGYDEAFF
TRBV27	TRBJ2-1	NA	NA	TGTGCCAGCAGTTTATGGTTATCCGGCCCCAATGAGCAGTTCTTC	CASSLWLSGPNEQFF
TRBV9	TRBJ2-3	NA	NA	TGTGCCAGCAGTCCAGGCACAGATACGCAGTATTTT	CASSPGTDTQYF
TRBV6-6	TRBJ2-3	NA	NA	TGTGCCAGCAGTTATCTGGGCCAAACGCAGTATTTT	CASSYLGQTQYF
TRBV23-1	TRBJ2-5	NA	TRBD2	TGCGCCAGCAGCCGGTCGCTAGCGGGAGATCGTGAGACCCAGTACTTC	CASSRSLAGDRETQYF
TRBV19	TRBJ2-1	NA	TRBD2	TGTGCCAGTAGTATGGTGCTAGCGGGAGGTACCTACAATGAGCAGTTCTTC	CASSMVLAGGTYNEQFF
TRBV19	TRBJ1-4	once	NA	TGTGCCAGTAGTATGGGTCCCTGGGCCGGGCAAAACGAAAAACTGTTTTTT	CASSMGPWAGQNEKLFF
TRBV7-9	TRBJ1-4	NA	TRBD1	TGTGCCAGCAGTCATGGACAGGGGGACATCGGAAAACTGTTTTTT	CASSHGQGDIGKLFF
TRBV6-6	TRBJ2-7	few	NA	TGTGCCAGCAGTTACAGTTCCTACGAGCAGTACTTC	CASSYSSYEQYF
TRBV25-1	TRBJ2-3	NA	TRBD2	TGTGCCATTGCTAGCGGGAGAAGTGGAAATACGCAGTATTTT	CAIASGRSGNTQYF
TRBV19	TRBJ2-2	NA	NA	TGTGCCAGTAGTAGGAGGGGAGGAAGAAACACCGGGGAGCTGTTTTTT	CASSRRGGRNTGELFF